These 18 T cell receptor beta chains were all obtained from the same sample, sequenced in a study of T cell responses to AZD1222 COVID-19 vaccine. Method: immunoSEQ multiplex PCR; TCRdb's copy keeps in-frame clones and lacks some. The sample lists approximately 80,000 clones; over 75% were seen once. The material was peripheral blood, obtained 28 days after the second AZD1222 dose. Receptors originate from an adult who received the AZD1222 COVID-19 vaccine.

The rearrangement links TRBV29-1 to TRBJ1-2, with 10 positions matching TRBD1. The CDR3 extends over 11 amino acids. V gave up 7 bases and J gave up 8 bases; unmatched junction bases: 4. Looked up from germline, CDR1 is SQVTM and CDR2 is ANQGSEA. The CDR3 here is CSADRGRGYTF. CDR3 DNA: TGCAGCGCAGACAGGGGGCGAGGCTACACCTTC.

The J gene is TRBJ1-2, the V gene TRBV20-1; the match to TRBD1 covers 7 bases. This CDR3 spans 16 amino acids. Germline V gives CDR1 DFQATT, CDR2 SNEGSKA (reference sequence). Losses at the gene ends were 3 bases for V and 4 bases for J; bases not matched to a gene: 14. In DNA, the CDR3 is TGCAGTGCTAGTGGGGACAGTCGTTCCTCTCCCTATGGCTACACCTTC. Protein sequence: CSASGDSRSSPYGYTF.

The chain joins TRBV19 to TRBJ2-7, with 7 positions matching TRBD2. CDR1 and CDR2 from the germline V gene are LNHDA and SQIVND (reference sequence). V lost 5 bases, J lost 3 bases, and 7 bases stayed unmatched. The length of the CDR3 is 14 residues. CDR3 DNA: TGTGCCAGTAGTTACAGCGGGGCACTCTACGAGCAGTACTTC. Amino acid sequence: CASSYSGALYEQYF. Combining the CDR3 with reference TRBV19 and TRBJ2-7 gives the whole variable domain DGGITQSPKYLFRKEGQNVTLSCEQNLNHDAMYWYRQDPGQGLRLIYYSQIVNDFQKGDIAEGYSVSREKKESFPLTVTSAQKNPTAFYLCASSYSGALYEQYFGPGTRLTVT.

This sequence joins TRBV30 and TRBJ1-5; D uncertain. Germline values: CDR1 GTSNPN, CDR2 SVGIG (reference sequence). Deletions cut 1 base from V and 5 bases from J, with 9 bases between. The CDR3 contains 13 residues. CDR3 nucleotide sequence: TGTGCCTGGAGTGGTTCGAGGGATCAGCCCCAGCATTTT. Its translation: CAWSGSRDQPQHF.

This chain uses TRBV28 with TRBJ2-7; 13 bases agree with TRBD2. With 2 bases clipped from V and 5 bases from J, the junction kept 6 bases outside the gene matches. Germline assignment: CDR1 MDHEN and CDR2 SYDVKM. CDR3 length: 16 amino acids. Here the CDR3 reads CASSLGGLAGVHEQYF. CDR3 DNA sequence: TGTGCCAGCAGTTTAGGCGGACTAGCGGGAGTTCACGAGCAGTACTTC.

The genes are TRBV5-1 and TRBJ2-5; TRBD2 agrees at 10 bases. The V gene end was trimmed by 4 bases and the J gene end by 2 bases; junction bases not matched to a gene: 2. Germline CDR1 reads SGHRS; CDR2 reads YFSETQ. The CDR3 runs to 14 residues. The CDR3 nucleotides read TGCGCCAGCAGCGGGACTAGCGAACAAGAGACCCAGTACTTC. Its protein is CASSGTSEQETQYF.

In this sample, this clone turned up a few times. The chain combines TRBV30 with TRBJ1-1, with a possible D match to TRBD1 (6 bases). V was pared by 2 bases and J by 7 bases, with 11 bases between. CDR3 length equals 12 residues. Germline V gene lookup returns CDR1 GTSNPN and CDR2 SVGIG (reference sequence). CDR3 loop: CAWSRGGVEAFF. In DNA form, the CDR3 reads TGTGCCTGGAGTCGGGGGGGCGTTGAAGCTTTCTTT.

In regard to this clone: The same CDR3 also results from other DNA sequences found in this sample. V usage is TRBV5-1 and J usage is TRBJ2-5, with a weak D call TRBD2 (6 bases). CDR1 is SGHRS, CDR2 YFSETQ, per germline. The CDR3 has 13 amino acids. Between the trimmed V and J ends, which lost 0 bases and 5 bases, there was a span of 8 bases. CDR3 sequence reads: CASSLGGEETQYF. CDR3 nucleotide sequence: TGCGCCAGCAGCTTGGGCGGGGAGGAGACCCAGTACTTC.

This chain uses TRBV28 with TRBJ2-7, with 9 bases lining up with TRBD1. Germline loops: CDR1 MDHEN, CDR2 SYDVKM. The CDR3 runs 15 residues. With V trimmed by 6 bases and J by 6 bases, 12 bases remained unmatched. CDR3 in DNA: TGTGCCAGCAGACTAACCGGGACAGGGAGTCGCGAGCAGTACTTC. Translated, it gives CASRLTGTGSREQYF.

The chain carries TRBV30 and TRBJ2-1; D uncertain. Germline V gives CDR1 GTSNPN, CDR2 SVGIG (reference sequence). This CDR3 is built from 11 residues. Between the trimmed V and J ends, which lost 2 bases and 10 bases, there was a span of 9 bases. The CDR3 is CAWSSELEQFF. The CDR3 DNA reads as TGTGCCTGGAGTTCGGAGTTGGAGCAGTTCTTC.

The chain combines TRBV10-3 with TRBJ1-6; TRBD1 aligns across 8 bases. The V gene end was trimmed by 6 bases and the J gene end by 5 bases; junction bases not matched to a gene: 0. Germline V gene sequence: CDR1 ENHRY, CDR2 SYGVKD. This CDR3 is built from 13 residues. CDR3 in amino acids: CAIRGQDNSPLHF. The CDR3, as DNA: TGTGCCATCAGGGGACAGGATAATTCACCCCTCCACTTT.

V and J are TRBV3-1 (or the pseudogene TRBV3-2) and TRBJ1-1; D perhaps matches TRBD1 (6 bases). This CDR3 is built from 14 residues. CDR1 LGHDT and CDR2 YNNKEL come from the germline V gene (reference sequence). V was cut by 7 bases and J by 3 bases, with 15 bases left in between. The CDR3 DNA reads TGTGCCAGCACCCCGTATGGGGGCCACACTGAAGCTTTCTTT. This gives the protein CASTPYGGHTEAFF.

This clone was seen once. The sample has other DNA sequences that encode this CDR3 too. The rearrangement joins TRBV5-4 to TRBJ2-7; TRBD1 agrees at 10 bases. Germline CDR1 is SGHNT and CDR2 is YYREEE (reference sequence). This CDR3 has 14 amino acids. After removal of 4 bases from V and 5 bases from J, the junction contained 6 bases not matched to a gene. The CDR3 coding sequence is TGTGCCAGCAGCCTGGGACAGGGGTTTGACGAGCAGTACTTC. Residues: CASSLGQGFDEQYF. The whole variable domain, remainder taken from reference TRBV5-4 and TRBJ2-7, is ETGVTQSPTHLIKTRGQQVTLRCSSQSGHNTVSWYQQALGQGPQFIFQYYREEENGRGNFPPRFSGLQFPNYSSELNVNALELDDSALYLCASSLGQGFDEQYFGPGTRLTVT.

The gene calls are TRBV4-1 and TRBJ1-3; the D gene is possibly TRBD1 (5 bases). This CDR3 has 15 amino acids. Looked up from germline, CDR1 is MGHRA and CDR2 is YSYEKL. The ends were cut back, 5 bases at V and 4 bases at J, with 15 bases in the middle. CDR3 region: CASSNQIGAGNTIYF. CDR3 coding DNA: TGCGCCAGCAGCAACCAAATAGGGGCAGGAAACACCATATATTTT.

V gene TRBV6-4 combines with J gene TRBJ1-6; TRBD1 is a possible D gene (5 bases). The V end lost 2 bases, the J end lost 6 bases, and 11 bases lay between the germline ends. CDR1 is MRHNA, CDR2 SNTAGT, per germline. This CDR3 region has 15 residues. This CDR3 is CASSDLQGTNSPLHF. DNA of the CDR3: TGTGCCAGCAGTGACCTCCAGGGAACTAATTCACCCCTCCACTTT.

Only one count was recorded for this clone. The rearrangement uses TRBV18 and TRBJ1-6; D might be TRBD1 (5 bases). Germline V gene data show CDR1 as KGHSH and CDR2 as LQKENI. V lost 5 bases, J lost 8 bases, and 16 bases lay in between. This CDR3 has 15 residues. DNA of the CDR3: TGTGCCAGCTCAGGGTTAGGGGAAATTGATTCACCCCTCCACTTT. It translates to CASSGLGEIDSPLHF.

This clone has only a few counts. This rearrangement joins TRBV7-3 to TRBJ2-7, with a possible D match to TRBD1 (6 bases). CDR1 SGHTA and CDR2 FQGTGA come from the germline V gene. V was clipped by 1 base and J by 5 bases, with 9 bases between them. The CDR3 runs 13 residues. Here the CDR3 DNA reads TGTGCCAGCAGCTTAATCGAGGGGGACGAGCAGTACTTC. This sequence encodes CASSLIEGDEQYF. Variable domain in full (rest from reference TRBV7-3 and TRBJ2-7): GAGVSQTPSNKVTEKGKYVELRCDPISGHTALYWYRQSLGQGPEFLIYFQGTGAADDSGLPNDRFFAVRPEGSVSTLKIQRTERGDSAVYLCASSLIEGDEQYFGPGTRLTVT.

The chain couples TRBV7-3 to TRBJ2-1, with a weak D call TRBD2 (5 bases). V was cut by 5 bases and J by 4 bases, with 18 bases left in between. The CDR3 totals 16 residues. CDR1 is SGHTA and CDR2 is FQGTGA in the germline V gene. CDR3 loop: CASSPNPGLLYNEQFF. The CDR3 DNA is TGTGCCAGCAGCCCGAATCCTGGACTGTTATACAATGAGCAGTTCTTC.